Listed below are T cell receptor beta chains from one sample, sequenced in a study of CXCR3-negative and CXCR3-positive naive CD8 T cells. From its re-call of the 5' RACE reads, TCRdb lists each CDR3 protein once, without DNA. The sample table sets out 130,000 or so distinct CDR3 sequences. The sample taken for sequencing was naive CXCR3+ CD8+ T cells from blood. The receptors come from a human donor in good health. Some clones in this sample may be carry-over from other donors' samples. CDR3s include the opening cysteine and the closing phenylalanine or tryptophan. The order of the fields is V gene, J gene, CDR3 protein.

>TRBV19|TRBJ2-1
CASSIQGALFNEQFF
>TRBV29-1|TRBJ2-7
CSVRTPMTYEQYF
>TRBV6-5|TRBJ2-7
CASRLQGSYEQYF
>TRBV6-5|TRBJ2-7
CASSSGLVPYEQYF
>TRBV28|TRBJ2-1
CASSFYTSGNNEQFF
>TRBV12-3/TRBV12-4|TRBJ2-7
CASSFASFDEQYF
>TRBV4-1|TRBJ1-1
CASSQDMAVGAFF
>TRBV7-3|TRBJ2-1
CASSLTFLAGGLLDEQFF
>TRBV28|TRBJ2-7
CASLIRGHSEQYF
>TRBV28|TRBJ2-3
CASSPRTLDTQYF
>TRBV7-9|TRBJ2-7
CASSGGTGLHEQYF
>TRBV29-1|TRBJ1-2
CSALTGISEGYTF
>TRBV29-1|TRBJ2-2
CSVEAADRNTGELFF
>TRBV7-2|TRBJ1-1
CASSLAPKNTEAFF
>TRBV10-3|TRBJ2-3
CAISEVPGLSDTQYF
>TRBV7-6|TRBJ2-5
CASSLLGRETQYF